This passage covers 18 T cell receptor beta chains from one sample sequenced in a study of CD8+ T cells in alopecia areata. As to treatment: oral pan-JAK inhibitor, 5-10 mg twice daily. Investigators isolated RNA and reverse transcribed it into cDNA to act as the sequencing template. Data came from immunoSEQ multiplex PCR; TCRdb stores just in-frame clones and leaves some out. Of 75,000 to 100,000 clones listed, about two thirds are singletons. Specimen: CD8+ T cells sorted from blood, collected at week 44, from a patient treated with tofacitinib. These receptors all stem from a human donor with alopecia areata.

The chain employs TRBV30 and TRBJ2-3, with D possibly TRBD1 on 6 matching bases. Germline loops: CDR1 GTSNPN, CDR2 SVGIG (reference sequence). This CDR3 has 14 amino acids. V lost 0 bases and J lost 9, with 16 bases in between. The CDR3 DNA sequence: TGTGCCTGGAGTGTTGGGCAGGGGTCACCCACGCAGTATTTT. As protein: CAWSVGQGSPTQYF.

CDR3 sequence: CASSQDFGEYNEQFF. Here the CDR3 DNA reads TGTGCCAGCAGCCAAGATTTCGGGGAATACAATGAGCAGTTCTTC. V is TRBV4-2 and J is TRBJ2-1, with a weak D call TRBD2 (5 bases). The V end lost 0 bases, the J end lost 4 bases, and 10 bases lay between the germline ends. The CDR3 is 15 amino acids. CDR1 and CDR2 from the germline V gene are LGHNA and YNFKEQ.

The CDR3 DNA reads TGCGCCAGCAGCCAAGGGAAGGGATGGAGTAGCGAGCAGTACTTC. It specifies CASSQGKGWSSEQYF. The chain employs TRBV4-3 and TRBJ2-7; D uncertain. CDR3 size: 15 residues. Germline CDR1 and CDR2: LGHNA and YSLEER. Trimming removed 1 base from V and 6 bases from J, with 16 bases in between.

This chain joins TRBV4-3 and TRBJ2-5; 8 positions match TRBD1. Trimming cost V 3 bases and J 6 bases; bases outside gene matches: 6. Germline V gene data show CDR1 as LGHNA and CDR2 as YSLEER. This CDR3 is built from 14 residues. This CDR3 reads CASSQDGQGQTQYF. DNA of the CDR3: TGCGCCAGCAGCCAGGATGGACAGGGCCAGACCCAGTACTTC.

About this clone: One end of the junction varies from germline; a read error may be responsible. The V and J genes are TRBV19 and TRBJ2-7, with D possibly matching TRBD2 (6 bases). From germline, CDR1 is LNHDA and CDR2 SQIVND (reference sequence). The CDR3 is 13 amino acids. The CDR3 here is CASSLALSNEQYF. The CDR3 nucleotides read TGTGCCAGTAGTCTAGCGCTCTCCAACGAGCAGTACTTC. The whole variable domain, filled in from reference TRBV19 and TRBJ2-7, reads DGGITQSPKYLFRKEGQNVTLSCEQNLNHDAMYWYRQDPGQGLRLIYYSQIVNDFQKGDIAEGYSVSREKKESFPLTVTSAQKNPTAFYLCASSLALSNEQYFGPGTRLTVT.

The chain couples TRBV28 to TRBJ2-5; possibly TRBD1 for D (5 bases). Germline V gives CDR1 MDHEN, CDR2 SYDVKM. The CDR3 totals 14 residues. Trimming took 5 bases from V and 5 from J, leaving 15 bases between them. For the CDR3, the DNA is TGTGCCAGCAGTACCAGGGTAGGAATCGAGACCCAGTACTTC. This gives the protein CASSTRVGIETQYF. Complete variable domain (other parts from reference TRBV28 and TRBJ2-5): DVKVTQSSRYLVKRTGEKVFLECVQDMDHENMFWYRQDPGLGLRLIYFSYDVKMKEKGDIPEGYSVSREKKERFSLILESASTNQTSMYLCASSTRVGIETQYFGPGTRLLVL.

The chain recombines TRBV19 with TRBJ1-2; tentative D call: TRBD1 (5 bases). This CDR3 is 14 amino acids long. CDR1 and CDR2 (germline): LNHDA, SQIVND (reference sequence). With 4 bases removed from V and 4 bases from J, the gap between germline ends came to 13 bases. CDR3 protein: CASSNTDSRYGYTF. The CDR3 DNA reads TGTGCCAGTAGTAACACCGACAGCCGCTATGGCTACACCTTC.

The J gene is TRBJ2-3, the V gene TRBV4-3; the match to TRBD1 covers 8 bases. CDR3 length: 16 residues. J was trimmed by 7 bases and V by 1 base; bases with no gene match: 10. Germline V gives CDR1 LGHNA, CDR2 YSLEER. For the CDR3, the DNA is TGCGCCAGCAGCCAAGTAGTGGGACAGGAAGGTCATACGCAGTATTTT. This sequence encodes CASSQVVGQEGHTQYF.

The chain couples TRBV29-1 to TRBJ2-7; D gene uncertain. Germline loops: CDR1 SQVTM, CDR2 ANQGSEA. The CDR3 length is 13 residues. V lost 4 bases and J lost 3, with 13 bases in between. Here the CDR3 reads CSVGVGTYYEQYF. The CDR3 nucleotides read TGCAGCGTTGGTGTAGGCACCTACTACGAGCAGTACTTC.

V is TRBV29-1 and J is TRBJ2-1, with D perhaps given as TRBD1 or TRBD2 (6 bases each). This CDR3 region has 15 residues. The V end was cut by 5 bases, the J end by 7 bases, with 21 bases between. Germline loops: CDR1 SQVTM, CDR2 ANQGSEA. The CDR3 region is CSVMRGWGAKNEQFF. DNA of the CDR3: TGCAGCGTTATGAGAGGGTGGGGGGCCAAGAATGAGCAGTTCTTC.

J is TRBJ2-7 and V is TRBV6-5; D not certain. CDR1 and CDR2 (germline): MNHEY, SVGAGI. V was trimmed by 6 bases and J by 5 bases, leaving 11 bases between them. The CDR3 contains 12 residues. CDR3 in amino acids: CASSRAPDEQYF. The CDR3 DNA reads TGTGCCAGCAGCCGGGCCCCTGACGAGCAGTACTTC.

This chain uses TRBV27 with TRBJ1-6; tentatively, D is TRBD1 (5 bases). CDR3 length equals 13 residues. The germline V and J ends were trimmed by 5 bases and 10 bases, with 12 bases remaining between them. The germline CDR1 and CDR2 sequences are MNHEY and SMNVEV (reference sequence). The CDR3 here is CASSPPGGSPLHF. The CDR3 nucleotides read TGTGCCAGCAGTCCCCCCGGGGGATCACCCCTCCACTTT.

V usage is TRBV27 and J usage is TRBJ2-3; D is unclear. Trimming shortened V by 3 bases and J by 0 bases, and 4 bases separated the two germline ends. Germline CDR1 MNHEY, CDR2 SMNVEV (reference sequence). The length of the CDR3 is 13 residues. The CDR3: CASSFKSTDTQYF. CDR3 sequence (DNA): TGTGCCAGCAGTTTCAAAAGCACAGATACGCAGTATTTT.

V and J are TRBV10-3 and TRBJ2-3, with TRBD1 identical over 7 bases. The CDR3 is 15 residues long. The germline gives CDR1 ENHRY, CDR2 SYGVKD. The V and J ends lost 6 bases and 0 bases, in that order; junction bases with no gene match: 6. This CDR3 is CAISSGQFSTDTQYF. The DNA of the CDR3 is TGTGCCATCAGCTCGGGACAGTTCAGCACAGATACGCAGTATTTT.

This clone was observed once. The chain has TRBV6-5 and TRBJ2-7, with D possibly TRBD1 on 7 matching bases. The CDR3 consists of 15 residues. CDR1 is MNHEY, CDR2 SVGAGI, per germline. V was trimmed by 2 bases and J by 2 bases, leaving 13 bases between them. Written as DNA, the CDR3 is TGTGCCAGCAGTTACGGGGGGACAGCCGCCTACGAGCAGTACTTC. Encoded protein: CASSYGGTAAYEQYF.

V usage is TRBV11-3 and J usage is TRBJ2-1; 13 nucleotides agree with TRBD2. Trimming cost V 5 bases and J 10 bases; bases outside gene matches: 8. The germline gives CDR1 SGHNT, CDR2 YENEEA. This CDR3 is built from 15 residues. CDR3 in amino acids: CASSLGTSGVLEQFF. The CDR3 DNA follows: TGTGCCAGCAGCCTCGGGACTAGCGGGGTTTTGGAGCAGTTCTTC.

This clone occurred a few times. V usage is TRBV19 and J usage is TRBJ1-5; the D is unclear. The CDR3 is 15 amino acids. The germline V gene encodes CDR1 LNHDA and CDR2 SQIVND (reference sequence). The germline V and J ends were trimmed by 8 bases and 0 bases, with 14 bases remaining between them. Here the CDR3 DNA reads TGTGCCAGTGGCGCCTCAGCGAATAGCAATCAGCCCCAGCATTTT. Translated, it gives CASGASANSNQPQHF. Complete variable domain (other parts from reference TRBV19 and TRBJ1-5): DGGITQSPKYLFRKEGQNVTLSCEQNLNHDAMYWYRQDPGQGLRLIYYSQIVNDFQKGDIAEGYSVSREKKESFPLTVTSAQKNPTAFYLCASGASANSNQPQHFGDGTRLSIL.

The chain has TRBV27 and TRBJ2-7, with D unclear. The CDR3 loop spans 11 amino acids. Looked up from germline, CDR1 is MNHEY and CDR2 is SMNVEV (reference sequence). Trimming pared 7 bases from V and 6 bases from J, leaving 10 bases between. In DNA form, the CDR3 reads TGTGCCAGCACCCATTGGGGCGAGCAGTACTTC. Amino acids: CASTHWGEQYF.